One TCR beta chain is described in this entry. This entry belongs to a study of shared clonotypes between healthy human individuals. V shed 7 bases and J shed 3 bases, with 16 bases lying between them. The CDR3 extends over 14 amino acids. CDR1 is SNHLY and CDR2 is FYNNEI in the germline V gene. The table came from immunoSEQ multiplex PCR; TCRdb's copy has only in-frame clones and leaves some out. The table lists about 2,200,000 clones, approximately 94% of them singletons. Terminally differentiated effector memory CD45RA+ cells were left out of the naive CD8 fraction, which was CD45RO-negative and positively selected for CCR7.

Sample: naive CD8+ T cells from PBMCs. The origin of this receptor is a man between 18 and 35 years old in good health. Some clones in this sample may be carry-over from other donors' samples. The chain recombines TRBV2 with TRBJ2-7; D possibly corresponds to TRBD2 (6 bases). As DNA, the CDR3 is TGTGCCAGCATTACGAAGGAGGGAGACTACGAGCAGTACTTC. Translation: CASITKEGDYEQYF. Looking up the rest from reference TRBV2 and TRBJ2-7 gives the full variable domain: EPEVTQTPSHQVTQMGQEVILRCVPISNHLYFYWYRQILGQKVEFLVSFYNNEISEKSEIFDDQFSVERPDGSNFTLKIRSTKLEDSAMYFCASITKEGDYEQYFGPGTRLTVT.